Each of the 18 T cell receptor beta chains below was sequenced from the same sample in a study of T-cell reconstitution after alpha-beta-depleted transplantation in children. Unique molecular identifiers were incorporated when the TCRbeta library was constructed. TCRdb called the PCR reads again in MiXCR, with one record for every CDR3 protein. The sample contains 200,000 to 250,000 distinct CDR3 sequences, 9.7% of which appear only once. This specimen was PBMCs from the stem cell graft donor, taken from the stem cell graft. These receptors were collected from a human donor who donated a stem cell graft to a child with SCID.

This clonotype was seen ten or more times. The gene calls are TRBV20-1 and TRBJ2-3, with 9 bases matching TRBD1. Germline CDR1 DFQATT, CDR2 SNEGSKA (reference sequence). The CDR3 contains 16 residues. Germline trimming cut 5 bases from V and 3 bases from J; bases unmatched to any gene: 12. The CDR3 loop is CSAPAPGQGTTDTQYF. CDR3 nucleotide sequence: TGCAGTGCTCCCGCTCCGGGACAGGGCACGACAGATACGCAGTATTTT.

This clonotype was counted ten times or more. The V call is TRBV7-9, the J call TRBJ2-7; D might be TRBD1 (6 bases). The CDR3 totals 13 residues. Germline V gene sequence: CDR1 SEHNR, CDR2 FQNEAQ (reference sequence). Trimming removed 5 bases at V and 4 bases at J, with 12 bases between. The CDR3 reads CASSEGVRYEQYF. CDR3 coding DNA: TGTGCCAGCAGCGAGGGGGTTAGGTACGAGCAGTACTTC. The variable domain in full, completed from reference TRBV7-9 and TRBJ2-7, reads DTGVSQNPRHKITKRGQNVTFRCDPISEHNRLYWYRQTLGQGPEFLTYFQNEAQLEKSRLLSDRFSAERPKGSFSTLEIQRTEQGDSAMYLCASSEGVRYEQYFGPGTRLTVT.

In its sample, this clonotype was seen many times. The gene calls are TRBV7-2 and TRBJ2-1; TRBD2 matches at 7 bases. Germline trimming cut 6 bases from V and 5 bases from J; bases unmatched to any gene: 13. CDR1 and CDR2 (germline): SGHTA, FQGNSA. The CDR3 is 16 residues long. CDR3 region: CASSPSGGGFNNEQFF. The CDR3 coding sequence is TGTGCCAGCAGTCCCTCTGGGGGGGGATTTAACAATGAGCAGTTCTTC.

The table lists this clonotype with many counts. The chain recombines TRBV10-3 with TRBJ1-1; D is unclear. Germline loops: CDR1 ENHRY, CDR2 SYGVKD. V lost 3 bases to trimming and J lost 2 bases, with 4 bases between them. This CDR3 is built from 12 residues. CDR3 sequence (DNA): TGTGCCATCAGTGACAGAAACACTGAAGCTTTCTTT. Protein product: CAISDRNTEAFF.

This clonotype was counted many times. The J gene is TRBJ1-1, the V gene TRBV18, with 8 nucleotides matching TRBD1. With 3 bases clipped from V and 6 bases from J, the junction kept 9 bases outside the gene matches. Germline assignment: CDR1 KGHSH and CDR2 LQKENI. This CDR3 contains 15 residues. The CDR3 DNA sequence: TGTGCCAGCTCACCGTCAGGGGGCGCGGGAGCTGAAGCTTTCTTT. Its translation: CASSPSGGAGAEAFF.

This clonotype was observed at least ten times. This chain joins TRBV7-2 and TRBJ2-4; 9 bases align to TRBD1. The germline CDR1 and CDR2 sequences are SGHTA and FQGNSA. The V segment lost 6 bases and the J segment 7 bases; nucleotides outside the gene matches: 7. The CDR3 loop spans 14 amino acids. CDR3 in amino acids: CASSSPGQGNIQYF. Written as DNA, the CDR3 is TGTGCCAGCAGTTCTCCGGGACAGGGTAACATTCAGTACTTC.

This clonotype was seen repeatedly, ten times or more. Here the CDR3 DNA reads TGTGCCAGCAGCCTCGGACAGGGAAGGGCAGATACGCAGTATTTT. Translating it yields CASSLGQGRADTQYF. The chain is built from TRBV13 and TRBJ2-3; 8 nucleotides match TRBD1. Germline V gene lookup returns CDR1 PRHDT and CDR2 FYEKMQ (reference sequence). The CDR3 sequence is 15 residues long. The ends lost 5 bases at V and 4 bases at J; junction bases unmatched: 8.

The chain combines TRBV12-3 or TRBV12-4 with TRBJ1-2, with D perhaps matching TRBD1 (5 bases). The CDR3 consists of 16 residues. The V end was cut by 5 bases, the J end by 8 bases, with 24 bases between. CDR3 sequence reads: CASSRTQGLAIYGYTF. DNA for the CDR3: TGTGCCAGCAGTCGCACCCAGGGCCTAGCTATCTACGGCTACACCTTC.

This clonotype occurred once. This chain links TRBV4-2 with TRBJ2-2; D remains ambiguous. The germline CDR1 and CDR2 sequences are LGHNA and YNFKEQ. This CDR3 is 15 amino acids long. Deletions cut 5 bases from V and 3 bases from J, with 13 bases between. In DNA, the CDR3 is TGTGCCAGCAGCAATTTGGACGCGGACACCGGGGAGCTGTTTTTT. This sequence encodes CASSNLDADTGELFF.

This clonotype was picked up many times. This chain joins TRBV6-1 and TRBJ2-7; TRBD1 agrees at 9 bases. The CDR3 sequence is 13 residues long. V was pared by 6 bases and J by 7 bases, with 7 bases of the junction left unmatched. Germline lookup yields CDR1 MNHNS and CDR2 SASEGT. CDR3 sequence (DNA): TGTGCCAGCAGCCAGACAGGGGGGAGGGAGCAGTACTTC. It translates to CASSQTGGREQYF.

This clonotype was picked up a small number of times. The V gene is TRBV7-8, the J gene TRBJ2-7; 10 bases are shared with TRBD2. V lost 2 bases to trimming and J lost 0 bases; unmatched junction nucleotides: 7. The CDR3 runs to 17 residues. Per germline, CDR1 SGHVS and CDR2 FQNEAQ. CDR3 loop: CASSLWSSGGFSYEQYF. The CDR3 DNA sequence: TGTGCCAGCAGCTTATGGTCTAGCGGGGGATTCTCCTACGAGCAGTACTTC.

The table lists this clonotype with many counts. The chain employs TRBV27 and TRBJ2-1, with D perhaps TRBD2 (6 bases). Germline-derived CDR1 and CDR2 are MNHEY and SMNVEV (reference sequence). CDR3 size: 14 residues. V was shortened by 6 bases and J by 8 bases, with 17 bases between the two germline ends. As DNA, the CDR3 is TGTGCCAGCAGCATCGGGGGAGCGGTCGATGAGCAGTTCTTC. Amino acid sequence: CASSIGGAVDEQFF.

Points on this clonotype: One end of the junction is discordant with germline, which a read error may explain. The genes are TRBV9 and TRBJ2-2, with unresolved D. There are 11 residues in the CDR3. Germline CDR1 SGDLS, CDR2 YYNGEE. CDR3: CAGSPGGELFF. The CDR3 DNA sequence: TGTGCCGGCAGCCCAGGTGGGGAGCTGTTTTTT. Using reference TRBV9 and TRBJ2-2 for the parts outside the CDR3, the full variable domain is DSGVTQTPKHLITATGQRVTLRCSPRSGDLSVYWYQQSLDQGLQFLIQYYNGEERAKGNILERFSAQQFPDLHSELNLSSLELGDSALYFCAGSPGGELFFGEGSRLTVL.

The table lists this clonotype with a few counts. The V call is TRBV7-2, the J call TRBJ2-7, with D tentatively TRBD2 (5 bases). Germline loops: CDR1 SGHTA, CDR2 FQGNSA. Trimming removed 1 base from V and 1 base from J, with 11 bases in between. This CDR3 region has 15 residues. The CDR3 DNA sequence: TGTGCCAGCAGCTTAGTCGAGGGCCCGTCCTACGAGCAGTACTTC. Translating it yields CASSLVEGPSYEQYF.

In the case of this clonotype: A much larger clone is a single base away; this may be a read error. The chain uses TRBV4-2 and TRBJ2-5, with unresolved D. CDR1 is LGHNA and CDR2 is YNFKEQ in the germline V gene. Trimming stripped 4 bases from V and 5 bases from J, with 11 bases between. The CDR3 extends over 13 amino acids. This chain's CDR3 is CASSPSPKETQYF. Written as DNA, the CDR3 is TGTGCCAGCAGCCCCTCGCCCAAGGAGACCCAGTACTTC.

This clonotype was counted ten times or more. V is TRBV4-1 and J is TRBJ1-1, with D maybe TRBD1 (6 bases). Germline V gives CDR1 MGHRA, CDR2 YSYEKL. There are 16 residues in the CDR3. The germline V and J ends were trimmed by 1 base and 4 bases, with 16 bases remaining between them. CDR3: CASSQGPWTESTEAFF. The CDR3 nucleotides are TGCGCCAGCAGCCAAGGGCCGTGGACAGAATCCACTGAAGCTTTCTTT.

This clonotype was detected ten times or more. The chain has TRBV9 and TRBJ2-1, with TRBD2 matching over 14 bases. J gave up 8 bases and V 0 bases, and 4 bases lay outside the gene matches. Per the germline V gene, CDR1 is SGDLS and CDR2 is YYNGEE. CDR3 size: 16 residues. The CDR3 spells CASSVVTSGGADEQFF. In DNA, the CDR3 is TGTGCCAGCAGCGTAGTGACTAGCGGGGGGGCGGATGAGCAGTTCTTC. The variable domain in full, with the rest retrieved from reference TRBV9 and TRBJ2-1, is DSGVTQTPKHLITATGQRVTLRCSPRSGDLSVYWYQQSLDQGLQFLIQYYNGEERAKGNILERFSAQQFPDLHSELNLSSLELGDSALYFCASSVVTSGGADEQFFGPGTRLTVL.

Ten or more counts support this clonotype. The chain uses TRBV5-6 and TRBJ2-1, with 9 bases that match TRBD2. V shed 0 bases, J shed 8 bases, and the junction held 6 bases outside the gene matches. CDR1 is SGHDT, CDR2 YYEEEE, per germline. This CDR3 contains 15 residues. DNA of the CDR3: TGTGCCAGCAGCTTGGGCGGGGGGGCCGTCGATGAGCAGTTCTTC. As protein: CASSLGGGAVDEQFF.